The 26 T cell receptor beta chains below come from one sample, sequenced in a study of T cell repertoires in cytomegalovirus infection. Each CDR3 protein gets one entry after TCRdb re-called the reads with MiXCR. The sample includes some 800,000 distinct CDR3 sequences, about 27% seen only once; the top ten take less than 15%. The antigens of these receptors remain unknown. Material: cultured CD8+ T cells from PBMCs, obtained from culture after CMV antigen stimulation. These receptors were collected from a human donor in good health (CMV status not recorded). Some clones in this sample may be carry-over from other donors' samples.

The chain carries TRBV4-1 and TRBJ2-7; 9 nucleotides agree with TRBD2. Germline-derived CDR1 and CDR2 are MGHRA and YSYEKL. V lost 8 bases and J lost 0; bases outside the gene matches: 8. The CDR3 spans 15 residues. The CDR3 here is CASQTLAGISYEQYF. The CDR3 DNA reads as TGCGCCAGCCAAACTCTAGCGGGGATCTCCTACGAGCAGTACTTC.

CDR3 sequence (DNA): TGCGCCAGCAGCTTGGTATCCGGGCCCGGGGCACGCTACGAGCAGTACTTC. Residues: CASSLVSGPGARYEQYF. The V gene is TRBV5-1, the J gene TRBJ2-7, with D perhaps given as TRBD1 or TRBD2 (5 bases each). There are 17 residues in the CDR3. CDR1 is SGHRS, CDR2 YFSETQ, per germline. The V end lost 0 bases, the J end lost 3 bases, and 19 bases lay between the germline ends.

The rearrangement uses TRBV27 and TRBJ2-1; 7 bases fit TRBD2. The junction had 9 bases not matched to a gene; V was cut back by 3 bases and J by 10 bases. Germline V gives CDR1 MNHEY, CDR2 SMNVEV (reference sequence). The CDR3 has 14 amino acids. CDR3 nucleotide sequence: TGTGCCAGCAGTTTTGGTAGCGGGCGCTGGGAGCAGTTCTTC. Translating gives CASSFGSGRWEQFF.

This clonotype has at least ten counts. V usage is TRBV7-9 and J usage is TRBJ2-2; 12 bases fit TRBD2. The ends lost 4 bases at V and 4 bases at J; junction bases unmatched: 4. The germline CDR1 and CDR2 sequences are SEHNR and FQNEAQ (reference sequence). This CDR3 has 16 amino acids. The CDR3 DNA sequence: TGTGCCAGCAGCTCCACTAGCGGGGGGTTCACCGGGGAGCTGTTTTTT. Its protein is CASSSTSGGFTGELFF.

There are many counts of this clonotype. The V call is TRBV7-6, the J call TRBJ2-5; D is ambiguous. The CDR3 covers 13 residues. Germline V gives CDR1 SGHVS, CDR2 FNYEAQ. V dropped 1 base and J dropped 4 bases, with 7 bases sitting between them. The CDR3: CASSLVMAETQYF. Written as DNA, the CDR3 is TGTGCCAGCAGCTTAGTTATGGCAGAGACCCAGTACTTC. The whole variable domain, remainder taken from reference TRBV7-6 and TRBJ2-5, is GAGVSQSPRYKVTKRGQDVALRCDPISGHVSLYWYRQALGQGPEFLTYFNYEAQQDKSGLPNDRFSAERPEGSISTLTIQRTEQRDSAMYRCASSLVMAETQYFGPGTRLLVL.

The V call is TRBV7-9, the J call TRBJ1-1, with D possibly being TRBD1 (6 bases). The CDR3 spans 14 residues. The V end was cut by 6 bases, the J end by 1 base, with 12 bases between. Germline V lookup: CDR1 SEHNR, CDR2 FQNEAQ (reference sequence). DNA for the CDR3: TGTGCCAGCAGAGAGGGACAACCGAACACTGAAGCTTTCTTT. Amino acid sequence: CASREGQPNTEAFF.

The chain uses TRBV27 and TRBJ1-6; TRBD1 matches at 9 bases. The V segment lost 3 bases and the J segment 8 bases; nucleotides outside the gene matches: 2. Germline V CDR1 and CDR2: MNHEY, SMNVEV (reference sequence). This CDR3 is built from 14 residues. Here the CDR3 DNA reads TGTGCCAGCAGTTTCACAGGGGGCCATTCACCCCTCCACTTT. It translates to CASSFTGGHSPLHF.

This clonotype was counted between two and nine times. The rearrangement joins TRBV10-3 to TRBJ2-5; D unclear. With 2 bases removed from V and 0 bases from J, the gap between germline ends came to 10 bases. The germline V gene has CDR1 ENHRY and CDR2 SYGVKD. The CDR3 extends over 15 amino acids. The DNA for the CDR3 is TGTGCCATCAGTGAGGGACGGTCGTACCAAGAGACCCAGTACTTC. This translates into CAISEGRSYQETQYF.

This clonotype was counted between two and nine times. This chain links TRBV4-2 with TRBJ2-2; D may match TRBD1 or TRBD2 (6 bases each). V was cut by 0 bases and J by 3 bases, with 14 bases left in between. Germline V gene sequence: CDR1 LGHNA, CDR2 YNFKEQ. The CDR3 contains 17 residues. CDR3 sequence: CASSQDLGGLDTGELFF. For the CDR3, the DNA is TGTGCCAGCAGCCAAGATCTTGGGGGGCTAGACACCGGGGAGCTGTTTTTT.

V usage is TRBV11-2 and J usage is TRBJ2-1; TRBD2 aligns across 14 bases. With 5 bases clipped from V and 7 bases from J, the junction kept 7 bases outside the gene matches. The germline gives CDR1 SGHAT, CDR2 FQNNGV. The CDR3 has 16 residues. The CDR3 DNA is TGTGCCAGCAGCCCCCAGACTAGCGGGGGGGGTAATGAGCAGTTCTTC. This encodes CASSPQTSGGGNEQFF.

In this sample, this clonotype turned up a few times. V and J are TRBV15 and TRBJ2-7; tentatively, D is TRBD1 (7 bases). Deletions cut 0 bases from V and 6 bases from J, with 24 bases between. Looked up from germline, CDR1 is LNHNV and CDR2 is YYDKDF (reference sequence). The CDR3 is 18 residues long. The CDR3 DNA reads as TGTGCCACCAGCAGAGATAAGAGAGGAGGGGGCATAACCCGCGAGCAGTACTTC. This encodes CATSRDKRGGGITREQYF.

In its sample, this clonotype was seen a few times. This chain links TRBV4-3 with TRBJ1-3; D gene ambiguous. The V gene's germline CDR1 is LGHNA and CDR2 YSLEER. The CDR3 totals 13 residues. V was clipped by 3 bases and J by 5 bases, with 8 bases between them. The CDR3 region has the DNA TGCGCCAGCAGCCATGGTATCCGAAACACCATATATTTT. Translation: CASSHGIRNTIYF.

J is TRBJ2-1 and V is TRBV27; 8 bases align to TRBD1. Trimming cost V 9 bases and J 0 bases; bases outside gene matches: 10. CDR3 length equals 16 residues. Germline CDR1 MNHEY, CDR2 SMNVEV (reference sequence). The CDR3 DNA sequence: TGTGCCAGTCATCTCGGGACAGGTCTCTCCTACAATGAGCAGTTCTTC. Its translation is CASHLGTGLSYNEQFF.

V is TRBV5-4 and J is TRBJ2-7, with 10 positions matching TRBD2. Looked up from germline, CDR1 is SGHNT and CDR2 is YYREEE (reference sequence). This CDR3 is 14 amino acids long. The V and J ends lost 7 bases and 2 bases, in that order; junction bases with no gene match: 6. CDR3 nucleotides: TGTGCCAGCCCCATCGGACTAGCGGCCTACGAGCAGTACGTC. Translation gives CASPIGLAAYEQYV.

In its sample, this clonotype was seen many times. CDR3 protein: CASSTDRFSYGYTF. In DNA form, the CDR3 reads TGTGCCAGTAGTACCGACAGGTTTAGCTATGGCTACACCTTC. The rearrangement joins TRBV19 to TRBJ1-2; D possibly corresponds to TRBD1 (6 bases). The CDR3 has 14 amino acids. V lost 4 bases and J lost 4, with 13 bases in between. Germline V CDR1 and CDR2: LNHDA, SQIVND (reference sequence).

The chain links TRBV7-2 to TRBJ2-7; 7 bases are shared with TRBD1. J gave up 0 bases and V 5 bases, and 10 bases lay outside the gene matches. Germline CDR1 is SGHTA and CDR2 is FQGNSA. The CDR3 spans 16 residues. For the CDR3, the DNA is TGTGCCAGCAGCCCTACAGGGGCCGCCGGCTCCTACGAGCAGTACGTC. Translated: CASSPTGAAGSYEQYV.

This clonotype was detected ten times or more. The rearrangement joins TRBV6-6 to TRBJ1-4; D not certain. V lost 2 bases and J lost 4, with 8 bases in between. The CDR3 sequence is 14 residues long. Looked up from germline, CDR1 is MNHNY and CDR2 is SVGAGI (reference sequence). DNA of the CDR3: TGTGCCAGCAGTTACGGGCAGTTTAATGAAAAACTGTTTTTT. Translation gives CASSYGQFNEKLFF.

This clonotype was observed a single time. CDR3 bases: TGTGCCAGCACTGGGAATAACGGGGGAACCGGGGAGCTGTTTTTT. Translated: CASTGNNGGTGELFF. The chain uses TRBV11-1 and TRBJ2-2; tentatively, D is TRBD2 (6 bases). The CDR3 sequence is 15 residues long. V was trimmed by 7 bases and J by 5 bases, leaving 17 bases between them. The germline V gene encodes CDR1 SGHAT and CDR2 FQDESV (reference sequence). The full variable domain, with the rest looked up from reference TRBV11-1 and TRBJ2-2, is EAEVAQSPRYKITEKSQAVAFWCDPISGHATLYWYRQILGQGPELLVQFQDESVVDDSQLPKDRFSAERLKGVDSTLKIQPAELGDSAMYLCASTGNNGGTGELFFGEGSRLTVL.

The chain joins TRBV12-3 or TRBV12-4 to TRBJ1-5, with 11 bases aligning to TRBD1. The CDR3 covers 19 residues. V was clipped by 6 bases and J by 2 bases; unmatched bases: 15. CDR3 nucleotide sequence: TGTGCCAGCAGCTCCCGGACAGGGGGCGAATTAAACGGCAATCAGCCCCAGCATTTT. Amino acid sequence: CASSSRTGGELNGNQPQHF.

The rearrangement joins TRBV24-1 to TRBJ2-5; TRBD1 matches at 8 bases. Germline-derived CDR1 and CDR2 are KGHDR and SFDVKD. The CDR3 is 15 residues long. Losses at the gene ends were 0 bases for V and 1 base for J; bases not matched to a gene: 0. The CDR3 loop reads CATSDLTGGQETQYF. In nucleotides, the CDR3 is TGTGCCACCAGTGATTTGACAGGGGGCCAAGAGACCCAGTACTTC.

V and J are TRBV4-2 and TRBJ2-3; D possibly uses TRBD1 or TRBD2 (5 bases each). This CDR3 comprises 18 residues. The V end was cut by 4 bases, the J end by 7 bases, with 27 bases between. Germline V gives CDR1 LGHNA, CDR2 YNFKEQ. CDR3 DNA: TGTGCCAGCAGCCGCGACTCACCCGGGACCACAAGCTCTAATACGCAGTATTTT. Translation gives CASSRDSPGTTSSNTQYF.

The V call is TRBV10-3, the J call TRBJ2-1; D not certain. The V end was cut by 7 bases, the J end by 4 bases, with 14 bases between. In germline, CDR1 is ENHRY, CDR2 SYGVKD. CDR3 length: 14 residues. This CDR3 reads CAINSPGQYNEQFF. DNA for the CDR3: TGTGCCATCAATAGCCCGGGTCAGTACAATGAGCAGTTCTTC.

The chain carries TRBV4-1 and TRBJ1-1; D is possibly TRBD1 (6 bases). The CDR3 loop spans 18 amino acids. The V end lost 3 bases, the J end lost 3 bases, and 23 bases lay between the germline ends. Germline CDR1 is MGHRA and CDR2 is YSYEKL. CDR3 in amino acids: CASSQTSGHLKGDTEAFF. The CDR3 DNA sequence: TGCGCCAGCAGCCAGACCTCGGGACACCTAAAGGGGGACACTGAAGCTTTCTTT.

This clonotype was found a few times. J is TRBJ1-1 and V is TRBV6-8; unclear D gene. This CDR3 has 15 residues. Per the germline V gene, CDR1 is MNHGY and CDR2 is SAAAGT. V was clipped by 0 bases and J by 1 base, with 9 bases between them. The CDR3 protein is CASSYSVGGNTEAFF. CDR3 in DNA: TGTGCCAGCAGTTACTCCGTGGGAGGGAACACTGAAGCTTTCTTT.

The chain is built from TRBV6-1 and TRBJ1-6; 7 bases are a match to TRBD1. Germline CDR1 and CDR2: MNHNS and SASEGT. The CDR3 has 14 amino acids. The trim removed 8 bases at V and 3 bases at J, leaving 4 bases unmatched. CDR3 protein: CASLDRNYNSPLHF. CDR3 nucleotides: TGTGCCAGCCTGGACAGGAACTATAATTCACCCCTCCACTTT.

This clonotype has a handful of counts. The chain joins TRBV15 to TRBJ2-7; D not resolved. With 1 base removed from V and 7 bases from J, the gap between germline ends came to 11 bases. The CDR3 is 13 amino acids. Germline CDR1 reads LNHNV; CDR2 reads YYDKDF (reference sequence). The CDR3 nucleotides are TGTGCCACCAGCAGAGCCCTACTCGGGGAGCAGTACGTC. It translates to CATSRALLGEQYV.